The 22 T cell receptor beta chains reported below all come from one sample, sequenced in a study of beta chain features in type 1 diabetes. These TCRs are of unknown antigen specificity. Expressed TCRB transcripts were sequenced because the isolated RNA had all been reverse transcribed beforehand. The repertoire was sequenced with immunoSEQ multiplex PCR; TCRdb's copy has only in-frame clones and lacks some. The table lists hundreds of thousands of clones, around 15% of them singletons. Whole-study findings and limits: There was a moderate but significant shortening of TCRB CDR3s in all four CD4+ subsets of Type 1 diabetes patients.

Specimen: naive CD4+ T cells from blood. The receptors were gathered from a young man with type 1 diabetes.

This clone was seen a handful of times. The chain has TRBV9 and TRBJ2-2; D gene uncertain. In germline, CDR1 is SGDLS, CDR2 YYNGEE. The ends were cut back, 4 bases at V and 6 bases at J, with 10 bases in the middle. This CDR3 has 13 amino acids. The DNA of the CDR3 is TGTGCCAGCAGCCCGCTAGGGTCCGGGGAGCTGTTTTTT. Protein product: CASSPLGSGELFF.

This clone appeared a few times. The same CDR3 also results from other DNA sequences found in this sample. The rearrangement uses TRBV6-5 and TRBJ2-1; 7 nucleotides align to TRBD1. The V gene end was trimmed by 5 bases and the J gene end by 5 bases; junction bases not matched to a gene: 3. CDR1 and CDR2 (germline): MNHEY, SVGAGI. CDR3 size: 13 residues. The CDR3 region has the DNA TGTGCCAGCAGTCGGACAGGAAACAATGAGCAGTTCTTC. Residues: CASSRTGNNEQFF.

V is TRBV21-1 and J is TRBJ2-7; TRBD1 is the table's D call, not checked against the DNA. TRBV21-1 is a pseudogene locus. The CDR3 contains 12 residues. CDR3 region: CASNGQGHEQYF. The CDR3 DNA reads as TGTGCCAGCAACGGACAGGGCCACGAGCAGTACTTC.

This chain joins TRBV30 and TRBJ1-4; no definite D call. Germline CDR1 is GTSNPN and CDR2 is SVGIG (reference sequence). The CDR3 has 14 residues. V shed 2 bases and J shed 8 bases, with 15 bases lying between them. The CDR3, as DNA: TGTGCCTGGAGTCGTCGGGCCCCGAGGGAAAAACTGTTTTTT. Protein sequence: CAWSRRAPREKLFF.

This chain joins TRBV6-5 and TRBJ1-1; no clear D. In germline, CDR1 is MNHEY, CDR2 SVGAGI. V was clipped by 0 bases and J by 10 bases, with 12 bases between them. This CDR3 contains 13 residues. CDR3 sequence: CASSYSSDLGAFF. In DNA form, the CDR3 reads TGTGCCAGCAGTTACTCTTCAGACCTCGGAGCTTTCTTT.

A few counts support this clone. This chain uses TRBV5-1 with TRBJ2-6; 8 nucleotides line up with TRBD1. The CDR3 has 17 amino acids. J lost 2 bases, V lost 0 bases, and 4 bases had no gene match. The V gene's germline CDR1 is SGHRS and CDR2 YFSETQ. This CDR3 reads CASSLGQGTAGANVLTF. The CDR3 nucleotides are TGCGCCAGCAGCTTGGGACAGGGGACAGCTGGGGCCAACGTCCTGACTTTC.

V is TRBV30 and J is TRBJ2-7, with D possibly TRBD1 on 5 matching bases. The V end was cut by 1 base, the J end by 7 bases, with 11 bases between. The CDR3 length is 12 residues. CDR1 is GTSNPN, CDR2 SVGIG, per germline (reference sequence). CDR3 region: CAWSGDSLEQYF. The CDR3 DNA is TGTGCCTGGAGTGGAGACAGCTTGGAGCAGTACTTC.

CDR3 amino acids: CASSPGPVNGEPQHF. The CDR3 coding sequence is TGTGCCAGCAGCCCGGGCCCCGTTAACGGAGAGCCCCAGCATTTT. V gene TRBV5-6 combines with J gene TRBJ1-5; no clear D. The CDR3 has 15 amino acids. The V end was cut by 4 bases, the J end by 8 bases, with 19 bases between. Germline CDR1 and CDR2: SGHDT and YYEEEE.

This chain links TRBV7-9 with TRBJ1-5, with 11 bases identical to TRBD1. Germline-derived CDR1 and CDR2 are SEHNR and FQNEAQ (reference sequence). The CDR3 sequence is 17 residues long. Trimming at V came to 5 bases and at J to 1 base, leaving 7 bases not matched to a gene. CDR3 sequence: CASSPGTGGISNQPQHF. Written as DNA, the CDR3 is TGTGCCAGCAGCCCTGGGACAGGGGGAATCAGCAATCAGCCCCAGCATTTT.

In its sample, this clone was seen a few times. The V call is TRBV7-9, the J call TRBJ1-1; possibly TRBD1 for D (5 bases). Germline CDR1 is SEHNR and CDR2 is FQNEAQ (reference sequence). This CDR3 has 14 amino acids. V was pared by 5 bases and J by 4 bases, with 14 bases between. The CDR3 region is CASSRGHQGTEAFF. The DNA of the CDR3 is TGTGCCAGCAGCCGGGGTCACCAGGGCACTGAAGCTTTCTTT.

The chain links TRBV30 to TRBJ2-5, with 9 bases that match TRBD1. This CDR3 is built from 12 residues. Germline V gene data show CDR1 as GTSNPN and CDR2 as SVGIG (reference sequence). V dropped 5 bases and J dropped 4; count of bases not matched to a gene: 2. CDR3 in DNA: TGTGCCTGGGGACAGGGGTTAGAGACCCAGTACTTC. This translates into CAWGQGLETQYF.

The chain has TRBV18 and TRBJ2-7, with D tentatively TRBD1 (6 bases). CDR1 and CDR2 from the germline V gene are KGHSH and LQKENI. Deletions cut 3 bases from V and 2 bases from J, with 14 bases between. The CDR3 runs to 15 residues. The CDR3 region is CASSPRDTKAYEQYF. For the CDR3, the DNA is TGTGCCAGCTCACCCCGGGACACCAAAGCCTACGAGCAGTACTTC.

This clone was detected only a few times. The V and J genes are TRBV2 and TRBJ1-2; D unclear. Germline V gene data show CDR1 as SNHLY and CDR2 as FYNNEI. V gave up 7 bases and J gave up 2 bases, with 8 bases separating them. This CDR3 has 12 residues. The CDR3 DNA is TGTGCCAGCACGGGGAACAACTATGGCTACACCTTC. It codes for CASTGNNYGYTF. Drawing the rest from reference TRBV2 and TRBJ1-2, the complete variable domain is EPEVTQTPSHQVTQMGQEVILRCVPISNHLYFYWYRQILGQKVEFLVSFYNNEISEKSEIFDDQFSVERPDGSNFTLKIRSTKLEDSAMYFCASTGNNYGYTFGSGTRLTVV.

This clone has a handful of counts. The chain is built from TRBV9 and TRBJ2-3, with D possibly being TRBD1 or TRBD2 (6 bases each). The CDR3 contains 15 residues. Per germline, CDR1 SGDLS and CDR2 YYNGEE. The germline V and J ends were trimmed by 0 bases and 3 bases, with 11 bases remaining between them. In DNA form, the CDR3 reads TGTGCCAGCAGCGTAGGGGGGGCCTTGACAGATACGCAGTATTTT. As protein: CASSVGGALTDTQYF.

The table lists this clone with a few counts. The genes are TRBV30 and TRBJ2-2, with a possible D match to TRBD2 (6 bases). CDR1 GTSNPN and CDR2 SVGIG come from the germline V gene (reference sequence). The CDR3 consists of 15 residues. Trimming shortened V by 5 bases and J by 3 bases, and 16 bases separated the two germline ends. DNA for the CDR3: TGTGCCTGGGGGCAATGGGAGCGGGACACCGGGGAGCTGTTTTTT. Its translation is CAWGQWERDTGELFF.

The rearrangement joins TRBV7-9 to TRBJ1-5, with D possibly matching TRBD1 (6 bases). Germline V gene data show CDR1 as SEHNR and CDR2 as FQNEAQ (reference sequence). V gave up 5 bases and J gave up 0 bases, with 14 bases separating them. The CDR3 has 16 residues. CDR3 sequence reads: CASSAGTLYSNQPQHF. The DNA of the CDR3 is TGTGCCAGCAGCGCTGGGACACTTTATAGCAATCAGCCCCAGCATTTT.

This clone was seen more than once but under ten times. The CDR3 reads CASSLTGGDEQFF. The CDR3 nucleotides are TGTGCCAGTAGTCTTACTGGGGGCGATGAGCAGTTCTTC. The chain links TRBV19 to TRBJ2-1; tentative D call: TRBD1 (6 bases). Germline V gene data show CDR1 as LNHDA and CDR2 as SQIVND (reference sequence). This CDR3 contains 13 residues. V shed 5 bases and J shed 8 bases, with 13 bases lying between them.

This clone was picked up a small number of times. J is TRBJ1-1 and V is TRBV29-1; D unresolved. This CDR3 spans 12 amino acids. The V and J ends lost 4 bases and 0 bases respectively, with 6 bases between them. The germline V gene encodes CDR1 SQVTM and CDR2 ANQGSEA. The CDR3 sequence is CSVAAMNTEAFF. In DNA form, the CDR3 reads TGCAGCGTTGCTGCCATGAACACTGAAGCTTTCTTT.

This clone came up a few times. V usage is TRBV6-5 and J usage is TRBJ1-1; D not certain. The germline V and J ends were trimmed by 7 bases and 3 bases, with 15 bases remaining between them. Germline V gives CDR1 MNHEY, CDR2 SVGAGI. This CDR3 has 14 amino acids. CDR3 bases: TGTGCCAGCAACCCCGGGCAGGTGTACACTGAAGCTTTCTTT. It translates to CASNPGQVYTEAFF.

This clone came up a few times. The chain recombines TRBV18 with TRBJ1-2, with 9 bases identical to TRBD1. The V gene's germline CDR1 is KGHSH and CDR2 LQKENI. The CDR3 covers 15 residues. The ends lost 6 bases at V and 1 base at J; junction bases unmatched: 6. DNA of the CDR3: TGTGCCAGCTCCCTTGACAGGGGGAATAACTATGGCTACACCTTC. Its protein product is CASSLDRGNNYGYTF. Drawing the rest from reference TRBV18 and TRBJ1-2, the complete variable domain is NAGVMQNPRHLVRRRGQEARLRCSPMKGHSHVYWYRQLPEEGLKFMVYLQKENIIDESGMPKERFSAEFPKEGPSILRIQQVVRGDSAAYFCASSLDRGNNYGYTFGSGTRLTVV.

This clone was seen only a few times. The chain uses TRBV7-8 and TRBJ2-5; TRBD1 matches at 10 bases. The trim removed 3 bases at V and 5 bases at J, leaving 6 bases unmatched. The CDR3 has 15 amino acids. The germline gives CDR1 SGHVS, CDR2 FQNEAQ. The DNA of the CDR3 is TGTGCCAGCAGCTTCGACAGGGGGCGCGGGGAGACCCAGTACTTC. This codes for CASSFDRGRGETQYF.

The genes are TRBV30 and TRBJ2-1, with D perhaps TRBD2 (5 bases). This CDR3 has 13 amino acids. CDR1 is GTSNPN and CDR2 is SVGIG in the germline V gene (reference sequence). V lost 5 bases and J 2 bases, leaving 10 bases between the germline ends. CDR3 in amino acids: CAWQYGAYNEQFF. CDR3 DNA sequence: TGTGCCTGGCAATACGGGGCCTACAATGAGCAGTTCTTC.